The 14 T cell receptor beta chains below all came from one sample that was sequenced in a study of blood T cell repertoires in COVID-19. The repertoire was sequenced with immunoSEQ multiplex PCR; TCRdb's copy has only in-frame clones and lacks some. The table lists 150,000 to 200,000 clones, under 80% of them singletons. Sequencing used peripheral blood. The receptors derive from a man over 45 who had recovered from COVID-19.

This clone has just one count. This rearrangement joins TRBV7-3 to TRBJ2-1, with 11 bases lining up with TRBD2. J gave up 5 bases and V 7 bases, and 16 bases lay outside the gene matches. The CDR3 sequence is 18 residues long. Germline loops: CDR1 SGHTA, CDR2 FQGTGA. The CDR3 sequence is CASTLPPGPGLADNEQFF. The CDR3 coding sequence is TGTGCCAGCACACTCCCACCGGGTCCGGGACTAGCGGACAATGAGCAGTTCTTC.

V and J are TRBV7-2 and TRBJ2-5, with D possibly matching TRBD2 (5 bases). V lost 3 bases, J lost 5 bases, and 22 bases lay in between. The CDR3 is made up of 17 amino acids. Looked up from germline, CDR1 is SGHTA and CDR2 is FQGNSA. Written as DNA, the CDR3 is TGTGCCAGCAGCTTCGACGGTGTGAGTGGACTTTTCGAGACCCAGTACTTC. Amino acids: CASSFDGVSGLFETQYF.

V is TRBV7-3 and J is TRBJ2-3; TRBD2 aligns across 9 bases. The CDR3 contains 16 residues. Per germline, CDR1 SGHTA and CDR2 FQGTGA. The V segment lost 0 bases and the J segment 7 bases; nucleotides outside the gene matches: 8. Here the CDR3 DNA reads TGTGCCAGCAGCTTAACTAGCGGGAGTGAGAGGAATACGCAGTATTTT. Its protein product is CASSLTSGSERNTQYF.

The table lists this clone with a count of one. In nucleotides, the CDR3 is TGTGCCAGCAGCTCACTTGGACTAGCTGACTCCTACAATGAGCAGTTCTTC. It translates to CASSSLGLADSYNEQFF. This rearrangement joins TRBV7-8 to TRBJ2-1; 8 positions match TRBD2. With V trimmed by 4 bases and J by 0 bases, 8 bases remained unmatched. The CDR3 sequence is 17 residues long. Germline lookup yields CDR1 SGHVS and CDR2 FQNEAQ.

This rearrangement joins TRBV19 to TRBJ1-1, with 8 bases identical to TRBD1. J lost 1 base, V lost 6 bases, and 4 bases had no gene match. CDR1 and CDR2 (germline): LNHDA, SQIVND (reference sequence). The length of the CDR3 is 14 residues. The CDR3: CASRRQGKNTEAFF. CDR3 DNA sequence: TGTGCCAGTAGAAGACAGGGGAAGAACACTGAAGCTTTCTTT.

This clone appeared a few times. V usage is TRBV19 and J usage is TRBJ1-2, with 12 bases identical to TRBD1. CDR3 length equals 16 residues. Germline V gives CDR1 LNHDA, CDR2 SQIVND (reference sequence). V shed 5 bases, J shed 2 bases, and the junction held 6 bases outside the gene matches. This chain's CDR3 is CASSDPGQGANYGYTF. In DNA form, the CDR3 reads TGTGCCAGTAGTGACCCGGGACAGGGGGCCAACTATGGCTACACCTTC.

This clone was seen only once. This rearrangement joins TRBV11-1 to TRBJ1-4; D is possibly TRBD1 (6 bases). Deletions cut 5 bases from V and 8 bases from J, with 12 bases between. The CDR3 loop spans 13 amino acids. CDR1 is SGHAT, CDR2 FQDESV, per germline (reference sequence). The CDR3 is CASSGWGQEKLFF. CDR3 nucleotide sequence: TGTGCCAGCAGCGGCTGGGGGCAGGAAAAACTGTTTTTT.

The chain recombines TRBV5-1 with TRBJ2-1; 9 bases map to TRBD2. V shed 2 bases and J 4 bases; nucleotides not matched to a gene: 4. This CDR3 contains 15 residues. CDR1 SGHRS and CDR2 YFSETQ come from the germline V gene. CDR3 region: CASSFEAGGYNEQFF. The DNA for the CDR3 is TGCGCCAGCAGCTTTGAAGCGGGGGGTTACAATGAGCAGTTCTTC.

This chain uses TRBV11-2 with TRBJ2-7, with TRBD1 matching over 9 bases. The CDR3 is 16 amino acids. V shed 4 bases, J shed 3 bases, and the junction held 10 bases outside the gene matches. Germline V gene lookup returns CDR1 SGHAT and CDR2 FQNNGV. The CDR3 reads CASSSLKGQGFYEQYF. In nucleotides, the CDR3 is TGTGCCAGCAGCTCCTTGAAAGGACAGGGGTTCTACGAGCAGTACTTC.

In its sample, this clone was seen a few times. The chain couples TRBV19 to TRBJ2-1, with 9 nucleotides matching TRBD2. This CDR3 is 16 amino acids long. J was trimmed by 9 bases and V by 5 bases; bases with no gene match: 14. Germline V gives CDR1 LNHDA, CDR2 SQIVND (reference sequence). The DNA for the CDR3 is TGTGCCAGTAGTCCTTTAGCGGGAGTCAAGGGAGGTGAGCAGTTCTTC. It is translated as CASSPLAGVKGGEQFF.

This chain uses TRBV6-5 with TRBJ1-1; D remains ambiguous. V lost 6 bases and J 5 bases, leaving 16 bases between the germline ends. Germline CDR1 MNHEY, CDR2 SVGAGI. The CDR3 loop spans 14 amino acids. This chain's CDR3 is CASSERTGETEAFF. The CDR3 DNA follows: TGTGCCAGCAGCGAGCGGACCGGGGAGACTGAAGCTTTCTTT.

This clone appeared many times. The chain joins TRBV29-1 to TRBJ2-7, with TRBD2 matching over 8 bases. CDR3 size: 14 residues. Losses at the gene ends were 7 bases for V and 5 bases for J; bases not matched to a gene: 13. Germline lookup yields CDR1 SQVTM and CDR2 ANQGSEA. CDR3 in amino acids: CSAQSAGGNDEQYF. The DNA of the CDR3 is TGCAGCGCCCAATCGGCGGGGGGCAACGACGAGCAGTACTTC.

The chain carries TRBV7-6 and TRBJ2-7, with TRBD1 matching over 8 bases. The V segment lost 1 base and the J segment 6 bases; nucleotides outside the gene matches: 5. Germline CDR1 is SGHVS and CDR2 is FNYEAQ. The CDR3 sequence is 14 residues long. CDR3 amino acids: CASSLEQGAGEQYF. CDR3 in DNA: TGTGCCAGCAGCTTAGAGCAGGGGGCGGGCGAGCAGTACTTC.

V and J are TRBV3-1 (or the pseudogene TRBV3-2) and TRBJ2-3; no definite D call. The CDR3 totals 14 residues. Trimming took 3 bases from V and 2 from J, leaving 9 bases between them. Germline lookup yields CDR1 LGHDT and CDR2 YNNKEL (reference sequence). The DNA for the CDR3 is TGTGCCAGCAGCCATGAGGTAGTCACAGATACGCAGTATTTT. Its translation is CASSHEVVTDTQYF.